The 30 T cell receptor beta chains reported below all come from one sample, sequenced in a study of T cell changes during pregnancy in multiple sclerosis. Sequencing was performed with immunoSEQ multiplex PCR; in TCRdb, only in-frame clones are kept and a portion is missing. The repertoire includes approximately 52,000 clones, 92% of them detected once, and 0.25% sits in the top ten. The sample here was CD4+ T cells from peripheral blood mononuclear cells, taken in the third trimester of pregnancy. These receptors came from a female donor with multiple sclerosis, enrolled in a pregnancy study.

The CDR3: CASSQGQGDSYGYTF. The DNA for the CDR3 is TGCGCCAGCAGCCAAGGACAGGGTGATTCCTATGGCTACACCTTC. The rearrangement joins TRBV4-1 to TRBJ1-2; 7 bases fit TRBD1. The germline gives CDR1 MGHRA, CDR2 YSYEKL. The CDR3 totals 15 residues. Trimming took 1 base from V and 4 from J; bases not matched to a gene: 6.

This chain links TRBV7-2 with TRBJ2-1; TRBD2 is a possible D gene (7 bases). The V gene's germline CDR1 is SGHTA and CDR2 FQGNSA. V lost 0 bases and J 6 bases, leaving 9 bases between the germline ends. This CDR3 is built from 14 residues. The CDR3 loop is CASSLAGGGNEQFF. The CDR3 DNA is TGTGCCAGCAGCTTAGCGGGAGGGGGCAATGAGCAGTTCTTC.

The chain has TRBV5-6 and TRBJ2-5; 7 nucleotides match TRBD2. The V gene's germline CDR1 is SGHDT and CDR2 YYEEEE. The CDR3 contains 14 residues. V shed 1 base, J shed 5 bases, and the junction held 5 bases outside the gene matches. DNA of the CDR3: TGTGCCAGCAGCTTGAGGGCGGGAGTGGAGACCCAGTACTTC. Translated: CASSLRAGVETQYF.

The J gene is TRBJ2-5, the V gene TRBV30, with D tentatively TRBD1 (6 bases). Trimming shortened V by 2 bases and J by 5 bases, and 12 bases separated the two germline ends. In germline, CDR1 is GTSNPN, CDR2 SVGIG (reference sequence). CDR3 length equals 13 residues. CDR3 sequence: CAWSRGQPETQYF. The CDR3 DNA sequence: TGTGCCTGGAGTCGCGGACAGCCGGAGACCCAGTACTTC.

This chain links TRBV15 with TRBJ2-2; D not resolved. The CDR3 length is 13 residues. CDR1 is LNHNV, CDR2 YYDKDF, per germline (reference sequence). The V gene lost 1 base and the J gene lost 7 bases, with 7 bases spanning the gap. CDR3 amino acids: CATSRGGHGELFF. The CDR3 DNA reads as TGTGCCACCAGCAGAGGTGGGCACGGGGAGCTGTTTTTT.

The chain employs TRBV4-1 and TRBJ1-3; 9 nucleotides match TRBD1. This CDR3 has 17 amino acids. With V trimmed by 3 bases and J by 0 bases, 6 bases remained unmatched. From germline, CDR1 is MGHRA and CDR2 YSYEKL. The CDR3 nucleotides read TGCGCCAGCAGCCAGGACCCGACAGGGGGCTCTGGAAACACCATATATTTT. It codes for CASSQDPTGGSGNTIYF.

The genes are TRBV5-1 and TRBJ2-1; 7 bases match TRBD2. Germline CDR1 is SGHRS and CDR2 is YFSETQ. The CDR3 is 16 residues long. The V segment lost 2 bases and the J segment 0 bases; nucleotides outside the gene matches: 5. CDR3 sequence reads: CASSLLASSSYNEQFF. The CDR3, as DNA: TGCGCCAGCAGCTTACTAGCGTCAAGCTCCTACAATGAGCAGTTCTTC.

The chain employs TRBV7-3 and TRBJ1-1; D is uncertain. The CDR3 spans 16 residues. CDR1 and CDR2 (germline): SGHTA, FQGTGA. Deletions cut 5 bases from V and 0 bases from J, with 16 bases between. CDR3 in DNA: TGTGCCAGCAGCCCCATTTCTGGGAGTATGAACACTGAAGCTTTCTTT. Its protein is CASSPISGSMNTEAFF.

The CDR3 nucleotides are TGTGCCAGCAGACCACTAGCGGGAGGGCAAAATGAGCAGTTCTTC. Protein: CASRPLAGGQNEQFF. The J gene is TRBJ2-1, the V gene TRBV6-5; 13 bases fit TRBD2. The V gene's germline CDR1 is MNHEY and CDR2 SVGAGI. The V and J ends lost 6 bases and 7 bases, in that order; junction bases with no gene match: 6. The CDR3 loop spans 15 amino acids.

The rearrangement uses TRBV2 and TRBJ2-6; 7 bases fit TRBD1. The germline gives CDR1 SNHLY, CDR2 FYNNEI. V dropped 2 bases and J dropped 4; count of bases not matched to a gene: 2. The CDR3 is 15 residues long. The CDR3 region has the DNA TGTGCCAGCAGTGAAAGGGGGCGGGGGGCCAACGTCCTGACTTTC. This translates into CASSERGRGANVLTF.

The V gene is TRBV7-8, the J gene TRBJ2-7; D gene ambiguous. The germline CDR1 and CDR2 sequences are SGHVS and FQNEAQ. The CDR3 has 15 amino acids. V shed 2 bases and J shed 1 base, with 12 bases lying between them. The CDR3 coding sequence is TGTGCCAGCAGCTTATCCCAGAATCCTTCCTACGAGCAGTACTTC. It is translated as CASSLSQNPSYEQYF.

V is TRBV19 and J is TRBJ2-5, with D maybe TRBD1 (5 bases). Germline V gene sequence: CDR1 LNHDA, CDR2 SQIVND (reference sequence). Between the trimmed V and J ends, which lost 5 bases and 2 bases, there was a span of 9 bases. The CDR3 runs to 13 residues. The CDR3, as DNA: TGTGCCAGTAGTGCGACAGTACAAGAGACCCAGTACTTC. Translation gives CASSATVQETQYF.

The chain couples TRBV2 to TRBJ1-1; TRBD1 might be the D (5 bases). Germline-derived CDR1 and CDR2 are SNHLY and FYNNEI. V lost 6 bases and J 3 bases, leaving 17 bases between the germline ends. The CDR3 length is 15 residues. Here the CDR3 reads CASSDTGQLDTEAFF. The CDR3 nucleotides read TGTGCCAGCAGCGATACCGGACAACTCGACACTGAAGCTTTCTTT.

In its sample, this clone was seen a few times. The chain recombines TRBV29-1 with TRBJ1-2, with a weak D call TRBD1 (5 bases). The CDR3 sequence is 12 residues long. Per germline, CDR1 SQVTM and CDR2 ANQGSEA. V lost 7 bases to trimming and J lost 2 bases, with 11 bases between them. The chain's CDR3 is CSATGHNYGYTF. CDR3 bases: TGCAGCGCCACAGGACACAACTATGGCTACACCTTC.

This CDR3 is CASGRGGPNTGELFF. The CDR3, as DNA: TGTGCCAGCGGACGTGGAGGACCCAACACCGGGGAGCTGTTTTTT. The chain links TRBV11-3 to TRBJ2-2; maybe TRBD2 (5 bases). The CDR3 has 15 amino acids. Germline CDR1 and CDR2: SGHNT and YENEEA. V was clipped by 8 bases and J by 2 bases, with 15 bases between them.

The chain uses TRBV30 and TRBJ2-3; D is unclear. Germline V gives CDR1 GTSNPN, CDR2 SVGIG (reference sequence). V was cut by 0 bases and J by 0 bases, with 7 bases left in between. The CDR3 totals 14 residues. The CDR3 DNA follows: TGTGCCTGGAGTGTACTTACTAGCACAGATACGCAGTATTTT. The encoded protein is CAWSVLTSTDTQYF. Supplemented by reference TRBV30 and TRBJ2-3, the full variable domain reads SQTIHQWPATLVQPVGSPLSLECTVEGTSNPNLYWYRQAAGRGLQLLFYSVGIGQISSEVPQNLSASRPQDRQFILSSKKLLLSDSGFYLCAWSVLTSTDTQYFGPGTRLTVL.

This chain links TRBV5-6 with TRBJ2-7, with 8 bases matching TRBD1. Per the germline V gene, CDR1 is SGHDT and CDR2 is YYEEEE. This CDR3 region has 15 residues. V shed 4 bases and J 5 bases; nucleotides not matched to a gene: 11. The CDR3 protein is CASSGLDRAFDEQYF. The CDR3 DNA reads as TGTGCCAGCAGCGGGTTGGACAGGGCTTTCGACGAGCAGTACTTC.

The chain uses TRBV6-5 and TRBJ1-2, with TRBD1 matching over 9 bases. This CDR3 spans 13 amino acids. Germline V CDR1 and CDR2: MNHEY, SVGAGI. J was trimmed by 9 bases and V by 0 bases; bases with no gene match: 2. CDR3 sequence reads: CASSYSTGGRYTF. Here the CDR3 DNA reads TGTGCCAGCAGTTACTCGACAGGGGGTCGCTACACCTTC.

V is TRBV2 and J is TRBJ1-6, with no clear D. Trimming pared 5 bases from V and 6 bases from J, leaving 14 bases between. There are 15 residues in the CDR3. Germline V gives CDR1 SNHLY, CDR2 FYNNEI. The CDR3 here is CASSYDFNGNSPLHF. The CDR3 nucleotides read TGTGCCAGCAGTTACGACTTCAACGGTAATTCACCCCTCCACTTT.

V usage is TRBV7-8 and J usage is TRBJ2-7; TRBD2 aligns across 14 bases. J lost 3 bases, V lost 5 bases, and 9 bases had no gene match. The germline V gene has CDR1 SGHVS and CDR2 FQNEAQ. This CDR3 region has 17 residues. CDR3 sequence reads: CASSPWGLAGVNYEQYF. CDR3 sequence (DNA): TGTGCCAGCAGCCCATGGGGACTAGCGGGAGTGAACTACGAGCAGTACTTC.

The rearrangement links TRBV7-3 to TRBJ2-7; 10 positions match TRBD2. Germline V CDR1 and CDR2: SGHTA, FQGTGA. With V trimmed by 4 bases and J by 6 bases, 6 bases remained unmatched. The CDR3 sequence is 14 residues long. This chain's CDR3 is CASSSSGRTGEQYF. Written as DNA, the CDR3 is TGTGCCAGCAGCTCTAGCGGGAGAACGGGCGAGCAGTACTTC.

The V call is TRBV5-6, the J call TRBJ2-1, with a tentative D call TRBD2 (5 bases). The V and J ends lost 1 base and 6 bases respectively, with 8 bases between them. Germline assignment: CDR1 SGHDT and CDR2 YYEEEE. CDR3 length: 13 residues. CDR3 bases: TGTGCCAGCAGCTTGACGCTAGCCAATGAGCAGTTCTTC. It encodes CASSLTLANEQFF.

The chain joins TRBV18 to TRBJ2-7; a possible D gene is TRBD1 (6 bases). CDR3 length equals 15 residues. Trimming stripped 4 bases from V and 3 bases from J, with 16 bases between. The germline CDR1 and CDR2 sequences are KGHSH and LQKENI. CDR3 residues: CASSRTGPPLYEQYF. The CDR3, as DNA: TGTGCCAGCTCACGAACAGGGCCCCCTCTCTACGAGCAGTACTTC.

V usage is TRBV28 and J usage is TRBJ2-7; D may be TRBD2 (6 bases). Between the trimmed V and J ends, which lost 3 bases and 4 bases, there was a span of 25 bases. The germline V gene has CDR1 MDHEN and CDR2 SYDVKM. CDR3 length: 18 amino acids. The CDR3 is CASSFKRVYRTSLYEQYF. In nucleotides, the CDR3 is TGTGCCAGCAGTTTTAAGCGGGTTTACCGGACCTCCCTGTACGAGCAGTACTTC.

The chain carries TRBV30 and TRBJ1-3, with D unclear. This CDR3 has 12 amino acids. The V end lost 2 bases, the J end lost 7 bases, and 9 bases lay between the germline ends. Germline V gene data show CDR1 as GTSNPN and CDR2 as SVGIG (reference sequence). CDR3: CAWSLPQNTIYF. As DNA, the CDR3 is TGTGCCTGGAGTCTCCCGCAGAACACCATATATTTT.

V and J are TRBV27 and TRBJ2-7; 8 bases map to TRBD1. V lost 1 base, J lost 2 bases, and 4 bases stayed unmatched. Per the germline V gene, CDR1 is MNHEY and CDR2 is SMNVEV (reference sequence). The CDR3 consists of 15 residues. The CDR3 here is CASSLLGTGAYEQYF. The CDR3 DNA reads as TGTGCCAGCAGTTTATTGGGGACAGGAGCCTACGAGCAGTACTTC.

The J gene is TRBJ1-5, the V gene TRBV5-1; D is unclear. The CDR3 sequence is 15 residues long. Looked up from germline, CDR1 is SGHRS and CDR2 is YFSETQ. V lost 1 base and J lost 0, with 8 bases in between. The CDR3 bases are TGCGCCAGCAGCTTGAACGGGGATAGCAATCAGCCCCAGCATTTT. Amino acids: CASSLNGDSNQPQHF. Together with reference TRBV5-1 and TRBJ1-5, the CDR3 gives the full variable domain: KAGVTQTPRYLIKTRGQQVTLSCSPISGHRSVSWYQQTPGQGLQFLFEYFSETQRNKGNFPGRFSGRQFSNSRSEMNVSTLELGDSALYLCASSLNGDSNQPQHFGDGTRLSIL.

The chain recombines TRBV5-8 with TRBJ1-2; a possible D gene is TRBD1 (5 bases). The CDR3 runs to 15 residues. V was pared by 1 base and J by 6 bases, with 16 bases between. Germline V gene lookup returns CDR1 SGHTS and CDR2 YDEGEE. The CDR3 loop is CASSLPTARVNGYTF. The CDR3 nucleotides read TGTGCCAGCAGCTTGCCTACCGCCAGGGTCAATGGCTACACCTTC.

CDR3 amino acids: CASSEAGRGRGETQYF. The CDR3 coding sequence is TGTGCCAGCAGTGAAGCGGGCCGAGGGCGAGGGGAGACCCAGTACTTC. The genes are TRBV2 and TRBJ2-5, with D tentatively TRBD2 (5 bases). The CDR3 has 16 amino acids. Germline values: CDR1 SNHLY, CDR2 FYNNEI. The V end was cut by 0 bases, the J end by 5 bases, with 16 bases between.

CDR3 nucleotide sequence: TGCGCCAGCAGCTACGGACTAGCGGCGTCCAATGAGCAGTTCTTC. Protein sequence: CASSYGLAASNEQFF. This chain joins TRBV5-1 and TRBJ2-1; 10 bases fit TRBD2. V trimming: 3 bases; J trimming: 6 bases; junction bases outside the gene matches: 6. This CDR3 is built from 15 residues. CDR1 is SGHRS and CDR2 is YFSETQ in the germline V gene.